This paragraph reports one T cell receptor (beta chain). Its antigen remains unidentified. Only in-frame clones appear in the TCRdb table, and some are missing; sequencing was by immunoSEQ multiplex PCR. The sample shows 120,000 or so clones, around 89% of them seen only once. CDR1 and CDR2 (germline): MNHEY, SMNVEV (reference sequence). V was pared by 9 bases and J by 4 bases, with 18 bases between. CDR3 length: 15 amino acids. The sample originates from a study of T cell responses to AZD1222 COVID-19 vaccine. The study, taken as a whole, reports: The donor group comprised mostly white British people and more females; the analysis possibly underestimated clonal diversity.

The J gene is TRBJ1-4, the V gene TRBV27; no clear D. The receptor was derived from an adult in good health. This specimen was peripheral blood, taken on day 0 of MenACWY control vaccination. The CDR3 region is CASTYTGIRNEKLFF. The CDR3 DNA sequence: TGTGCCAGTACATATACCGGGATACGTAATGAAAAACTGTTTTTT.